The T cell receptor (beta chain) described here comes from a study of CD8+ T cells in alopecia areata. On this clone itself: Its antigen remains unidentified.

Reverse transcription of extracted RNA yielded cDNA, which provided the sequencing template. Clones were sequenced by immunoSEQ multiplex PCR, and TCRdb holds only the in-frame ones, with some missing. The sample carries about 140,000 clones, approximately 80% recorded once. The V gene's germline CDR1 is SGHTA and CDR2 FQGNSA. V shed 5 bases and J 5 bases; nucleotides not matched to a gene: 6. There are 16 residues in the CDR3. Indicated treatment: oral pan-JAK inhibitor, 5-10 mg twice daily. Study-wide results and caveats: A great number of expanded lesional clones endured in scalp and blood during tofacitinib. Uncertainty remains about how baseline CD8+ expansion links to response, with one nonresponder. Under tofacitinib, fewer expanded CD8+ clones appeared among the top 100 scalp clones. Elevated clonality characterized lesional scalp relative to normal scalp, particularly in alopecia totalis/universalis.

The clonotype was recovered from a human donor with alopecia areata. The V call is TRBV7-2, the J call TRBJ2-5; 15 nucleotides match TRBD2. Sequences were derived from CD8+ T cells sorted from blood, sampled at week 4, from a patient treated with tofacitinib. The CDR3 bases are TGTGCCAGCAGCCTAGGACTAGCGGGGGGGCAGGAGACCCAGTACTTC. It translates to CASSLGLAGGQETQYF.